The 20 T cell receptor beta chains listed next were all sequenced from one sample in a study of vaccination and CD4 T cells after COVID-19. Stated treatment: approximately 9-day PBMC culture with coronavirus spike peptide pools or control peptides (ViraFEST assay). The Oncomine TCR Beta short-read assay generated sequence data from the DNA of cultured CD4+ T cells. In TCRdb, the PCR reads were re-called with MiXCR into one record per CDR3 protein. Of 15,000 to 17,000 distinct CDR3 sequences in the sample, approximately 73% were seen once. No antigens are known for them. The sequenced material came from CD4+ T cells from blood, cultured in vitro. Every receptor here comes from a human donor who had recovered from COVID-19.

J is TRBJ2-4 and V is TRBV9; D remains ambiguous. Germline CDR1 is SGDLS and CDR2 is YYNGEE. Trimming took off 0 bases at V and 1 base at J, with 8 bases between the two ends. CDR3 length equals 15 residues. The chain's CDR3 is CASSVDIGAKNIQYF. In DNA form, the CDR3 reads TGTGCCAGCAGCGTAGATATAGGTGCCAAAAACATTCAGTACTTC.

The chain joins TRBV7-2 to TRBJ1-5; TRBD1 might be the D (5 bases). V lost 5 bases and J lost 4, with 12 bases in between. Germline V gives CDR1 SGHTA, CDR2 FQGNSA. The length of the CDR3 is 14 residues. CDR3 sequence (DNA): TGTGCCAGCAGCACGAGTGGGGGGAATCAGCCCCAGCATTTT. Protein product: CASSTSGGNQPQHF.

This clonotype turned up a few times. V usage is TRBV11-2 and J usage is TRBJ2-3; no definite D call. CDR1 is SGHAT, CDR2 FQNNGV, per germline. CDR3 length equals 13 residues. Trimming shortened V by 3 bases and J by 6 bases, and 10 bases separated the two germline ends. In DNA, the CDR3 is TGTGCCAGCAGCTTGCCCTCCGGGGATACGCAGTATTTT. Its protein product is CASSLPSGDTQYF.

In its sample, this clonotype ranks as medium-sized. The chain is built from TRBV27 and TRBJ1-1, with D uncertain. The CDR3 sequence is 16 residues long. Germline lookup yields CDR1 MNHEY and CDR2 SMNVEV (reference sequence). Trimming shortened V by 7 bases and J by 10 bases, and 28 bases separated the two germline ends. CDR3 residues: CASTPAGKFRLAGAFF. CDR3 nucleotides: TGTGCCAGCACCCCGGCCGGAAAATTCCGGCTGGCCGGAGCTTTCTTT.

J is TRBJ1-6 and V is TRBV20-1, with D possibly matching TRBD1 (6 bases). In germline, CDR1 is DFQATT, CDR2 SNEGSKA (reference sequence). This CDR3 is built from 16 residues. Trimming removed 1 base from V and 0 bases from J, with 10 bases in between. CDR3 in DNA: TGCAGTGCTAGAGCGGGGGCGAGCTCCTATAATTCACCCCTCCACTTT. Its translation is CSARAGASSYNSPLHF.

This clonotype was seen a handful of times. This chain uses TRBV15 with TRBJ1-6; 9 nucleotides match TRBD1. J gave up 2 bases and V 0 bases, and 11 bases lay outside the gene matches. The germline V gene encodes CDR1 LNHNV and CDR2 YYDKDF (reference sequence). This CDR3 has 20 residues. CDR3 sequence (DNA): TGTGCCACCAGCAGAGATTCCAGGGGACAGGGCCTTCCCTATAATTCACCCCTCCACTTT. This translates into CATSRDSRGQGLPYNSPLHF.

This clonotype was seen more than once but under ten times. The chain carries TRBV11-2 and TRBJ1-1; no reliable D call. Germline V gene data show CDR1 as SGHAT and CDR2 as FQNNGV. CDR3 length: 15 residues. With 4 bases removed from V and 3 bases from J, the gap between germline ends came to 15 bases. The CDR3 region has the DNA TGTGCCAGCAGCTCCCCAGGTCTGAGGGACACTGAAGCTTTCTTT. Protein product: CASSSPGLRDTEAFF.

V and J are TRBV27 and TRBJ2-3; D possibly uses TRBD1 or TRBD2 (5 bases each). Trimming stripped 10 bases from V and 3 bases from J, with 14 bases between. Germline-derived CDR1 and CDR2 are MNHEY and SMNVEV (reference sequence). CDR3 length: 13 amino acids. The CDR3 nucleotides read TGTGCCACCAGGCAGGGAGTAACAGATACGCAGTATTTT. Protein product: CATRQGVTDTQYF.

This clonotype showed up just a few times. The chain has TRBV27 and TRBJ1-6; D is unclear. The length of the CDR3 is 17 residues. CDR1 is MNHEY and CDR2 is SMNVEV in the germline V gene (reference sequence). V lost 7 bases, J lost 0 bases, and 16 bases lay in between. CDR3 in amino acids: CASKVADLFSYNSPLHF. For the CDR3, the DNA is TGTGCCAGCAAGGTGGCAGACTTATTCTCCTATAATTCACCCCTCCACTTT.

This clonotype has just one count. The CDR3 nucleotides are TGTGCCTGGATTCGCGGAACATCCTACAATGAGCAGTTCTTC. Translating it yields CAWIRGTSYNEQFF. The J gene is TRBJ2-1, the V gene TRBV30; no reliable D call. Trimming pared 4 bases from V and 1 base from J, leaving 11 bases between. Germline lookup yields CDR1 GTSNPN and CDR2 SVGIG (reference sequence). The length of the CDR3 is 14 residues.

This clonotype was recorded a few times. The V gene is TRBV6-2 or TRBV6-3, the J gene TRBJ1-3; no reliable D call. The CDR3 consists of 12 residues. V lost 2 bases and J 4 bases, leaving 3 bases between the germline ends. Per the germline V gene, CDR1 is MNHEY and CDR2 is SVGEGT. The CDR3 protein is CASSYGGNTIYF. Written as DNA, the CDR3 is TGTGCCAGCAGTTACGGGGGAAACACCATATATTTT.

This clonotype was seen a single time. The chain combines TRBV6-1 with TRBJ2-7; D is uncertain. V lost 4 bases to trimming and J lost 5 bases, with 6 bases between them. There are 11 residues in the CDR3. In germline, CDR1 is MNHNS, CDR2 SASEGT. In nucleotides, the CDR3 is TGTGCCAGCAGTGTCGTCCACGAGCAGTACTTC. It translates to CASSVVHEQYF.

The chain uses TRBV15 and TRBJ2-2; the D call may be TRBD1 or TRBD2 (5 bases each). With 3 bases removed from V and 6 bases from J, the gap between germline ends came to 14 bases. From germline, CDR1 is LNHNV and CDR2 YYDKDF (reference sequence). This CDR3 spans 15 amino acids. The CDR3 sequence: CATSSGTDWAGELFF. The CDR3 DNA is TGTGCCACCAGCAGTGGGACCGACTGGGCCGGGGAGCTGTTTTTT.

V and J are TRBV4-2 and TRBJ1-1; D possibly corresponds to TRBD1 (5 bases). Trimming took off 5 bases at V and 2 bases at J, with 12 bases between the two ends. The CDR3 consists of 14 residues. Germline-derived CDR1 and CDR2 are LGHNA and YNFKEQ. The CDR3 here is CASSVQGRNTEAFF. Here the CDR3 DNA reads TGTGCCAGCAGCGTTCAGGGTCGCAACACTGAAGCTTTCTTT.

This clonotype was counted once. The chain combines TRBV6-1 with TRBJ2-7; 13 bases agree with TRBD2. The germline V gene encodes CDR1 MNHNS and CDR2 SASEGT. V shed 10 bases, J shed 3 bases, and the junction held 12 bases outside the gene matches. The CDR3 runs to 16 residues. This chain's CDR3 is CAISGLAGRVGYEQYF. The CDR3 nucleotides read TGTGCCATCTCGGGACTAGCGGGGAGGGTGGGCTACGAGCAGTACTTC.

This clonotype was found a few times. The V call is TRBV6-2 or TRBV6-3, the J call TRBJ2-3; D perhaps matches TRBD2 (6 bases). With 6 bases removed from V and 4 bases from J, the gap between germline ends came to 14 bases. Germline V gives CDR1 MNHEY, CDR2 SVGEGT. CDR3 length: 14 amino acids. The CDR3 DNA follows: TGTGCCAGCAGCCCCGGGACGGGGGCAGATACGCAGTATTTT. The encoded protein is CASSPGTGADTQYF.

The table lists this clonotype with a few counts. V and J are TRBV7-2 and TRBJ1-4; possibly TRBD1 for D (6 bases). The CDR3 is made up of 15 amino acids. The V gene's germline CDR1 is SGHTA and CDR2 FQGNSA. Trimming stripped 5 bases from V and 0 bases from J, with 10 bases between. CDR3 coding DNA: TGTGCCAGCAGCATGGACAGATCAACTAATGAAAAACTGTTTTTT. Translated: CASSMDRSTNEKLFF.

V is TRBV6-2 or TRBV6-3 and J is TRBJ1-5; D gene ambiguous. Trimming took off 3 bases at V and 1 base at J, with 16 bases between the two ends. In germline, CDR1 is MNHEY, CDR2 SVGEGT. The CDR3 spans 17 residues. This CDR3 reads CASSYAVGMLSNQPQHF. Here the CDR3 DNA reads TGTGCCAGCAGTTATGCCGTGGGGATGTTGAGCAATCAGCCCCAGCATTTT.

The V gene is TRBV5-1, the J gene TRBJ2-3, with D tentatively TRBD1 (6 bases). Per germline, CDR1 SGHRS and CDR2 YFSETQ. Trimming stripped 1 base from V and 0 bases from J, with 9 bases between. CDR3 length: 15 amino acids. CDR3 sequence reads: CASSLTGTSTDTQYF. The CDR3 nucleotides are TGCGCCAGCAGCTTGACAGGGACGAGCACAGATACGCAGTATTTT.

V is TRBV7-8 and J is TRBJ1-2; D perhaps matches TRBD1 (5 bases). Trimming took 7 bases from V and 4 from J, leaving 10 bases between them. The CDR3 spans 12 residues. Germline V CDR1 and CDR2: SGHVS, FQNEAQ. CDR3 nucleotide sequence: TGTGCCAGCACCCGGGGGGGCTATGGCTACACCTTC. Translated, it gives CASTRGGYGYTF.